This TCR beta chain appears in the sequencing data of a study of human T cells and chemical hapten exposure. On the study more broadly: DPC at 2% was the sensitizing agent, placed on 2 cm by 2 cm of upper inner arm skin.

V dropped 1 base and J dropped 7 bases, with 8 bases sitting between them. Germline V CDR1 and CDR2: SNHLY, FYNNEI. The CDR3 sequence is 13 residues long. The library labeled individual cDNA molecules by adding unique molecular identifiers to them. TCRdb itself ran the RACE reads through MiXCR, one entry per CDR3 protein. The sample holds 95,000 to 150,000 distinct CDR3 sequences, roughly an eighth seen once. Study results and limitations: Having alopecia, the donors may differ immunologically from healthy people.

The time point is: patch test 1, 2 weeks after DPC sensitization. Described treatment: therapeutic diphenylcyclopropenone sensitization with weekly scalp DPC. Concerning this clonotype itself: Its antigen is unknown.

The TCR comes from a man aged 18 to 29 with alopecia areata. Some clones in this sample may be carry-over from other donors' samples. The specimen comprised whole blood, sampled in connection with sensitization to the hapten diphenylcyclopropenone (DPC). The rearrangement links TRBV2 to TRBJ1-5, with TRBD1 as a possible D gene (5 bases). CDR3 nucleotide sequence: TGTGCCAGCAGTGAAGGATGGGGCCAGCCCCAGCATTTT. Protein sequence: CASSEGWGQPQHF.